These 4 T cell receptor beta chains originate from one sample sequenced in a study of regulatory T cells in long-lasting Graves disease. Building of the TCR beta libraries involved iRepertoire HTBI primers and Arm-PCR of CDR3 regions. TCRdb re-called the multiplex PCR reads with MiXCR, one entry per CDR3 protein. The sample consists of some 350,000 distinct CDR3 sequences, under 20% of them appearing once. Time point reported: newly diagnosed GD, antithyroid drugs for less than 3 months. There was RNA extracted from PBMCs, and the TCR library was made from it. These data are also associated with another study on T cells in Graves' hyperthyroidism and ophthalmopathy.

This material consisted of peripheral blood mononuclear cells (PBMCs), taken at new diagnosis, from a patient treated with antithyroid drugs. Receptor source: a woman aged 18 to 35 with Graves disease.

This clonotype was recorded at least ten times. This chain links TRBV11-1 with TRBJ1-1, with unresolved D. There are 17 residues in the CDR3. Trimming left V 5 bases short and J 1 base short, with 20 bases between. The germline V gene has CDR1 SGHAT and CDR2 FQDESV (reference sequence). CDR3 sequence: CASSPRSRLASNTEAFF. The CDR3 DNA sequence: TGTGCCAGCAGCCCCCGCTCCCGACTGGCATCGAACACTGAAGCTTTCTTT.

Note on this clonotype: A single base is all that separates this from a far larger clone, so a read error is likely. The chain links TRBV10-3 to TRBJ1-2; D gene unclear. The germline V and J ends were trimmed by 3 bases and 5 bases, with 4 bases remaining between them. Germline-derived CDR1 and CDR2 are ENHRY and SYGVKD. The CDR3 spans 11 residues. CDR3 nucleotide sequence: TGTGCCATCAGTGAAGCATATGGCTACACCTTC. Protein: CAISEAYGYTF.

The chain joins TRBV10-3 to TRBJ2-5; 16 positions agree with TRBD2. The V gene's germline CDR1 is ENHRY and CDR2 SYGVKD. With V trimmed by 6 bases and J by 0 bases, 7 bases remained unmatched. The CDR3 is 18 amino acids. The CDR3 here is CAISRGTSGRGYQETQYF. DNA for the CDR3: TGTGCCATCAGCAGAGGGACTAGCGGGAGGGGGTACCAAGAGACCCAGTACTTC.

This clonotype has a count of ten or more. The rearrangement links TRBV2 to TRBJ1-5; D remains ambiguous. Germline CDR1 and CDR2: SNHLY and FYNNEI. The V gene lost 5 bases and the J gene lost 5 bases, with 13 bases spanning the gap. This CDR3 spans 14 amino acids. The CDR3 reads CASSREAGHQPQHF. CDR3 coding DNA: TGTGCCAGCAGTCGGGAGGCAGGTCATCAGCCCCAGCATTTT.